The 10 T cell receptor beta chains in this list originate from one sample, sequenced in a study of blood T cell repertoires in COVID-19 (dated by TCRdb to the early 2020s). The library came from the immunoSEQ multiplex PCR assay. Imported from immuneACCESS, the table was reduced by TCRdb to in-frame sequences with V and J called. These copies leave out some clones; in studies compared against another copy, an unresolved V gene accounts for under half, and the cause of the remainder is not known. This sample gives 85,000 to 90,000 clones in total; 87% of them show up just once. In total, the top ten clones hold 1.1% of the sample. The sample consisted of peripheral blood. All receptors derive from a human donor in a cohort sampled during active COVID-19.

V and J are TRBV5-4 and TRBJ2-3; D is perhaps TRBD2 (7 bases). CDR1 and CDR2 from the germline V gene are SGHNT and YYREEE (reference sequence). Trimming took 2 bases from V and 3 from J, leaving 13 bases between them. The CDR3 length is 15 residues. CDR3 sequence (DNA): TGTGCCAGCAGCTTCGGGGGGCGAGGAACAGATACGCAGTATTTT. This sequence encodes CASSFGGRGTDTQYF. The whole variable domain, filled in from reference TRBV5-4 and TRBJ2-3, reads ETGVTQSPTHLIKTRGQQVTLRCSSQSGHNTVSWYQQALGQGPQFIFQYYREEENGRGNFPPRFSGLQFPNYSSELNVNALELDDSALYLCASSFGGRGTDTQYFGPGTRLTVL.

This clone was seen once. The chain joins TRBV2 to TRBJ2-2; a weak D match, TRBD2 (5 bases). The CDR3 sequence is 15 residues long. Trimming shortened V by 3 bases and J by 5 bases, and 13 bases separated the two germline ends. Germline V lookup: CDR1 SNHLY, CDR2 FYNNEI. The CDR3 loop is CASSEEDLGTGELFF. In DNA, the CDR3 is TGTGCCAGCAGTGAGGAGGACCTGGGGACCGGGGAGCTGTTTTTT.

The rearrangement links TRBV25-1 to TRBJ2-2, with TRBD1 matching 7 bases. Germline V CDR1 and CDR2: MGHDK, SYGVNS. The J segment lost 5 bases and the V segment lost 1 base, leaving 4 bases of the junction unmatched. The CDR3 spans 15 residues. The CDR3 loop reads CASSEWTGGTGELFF. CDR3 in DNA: TGTGCCAGCAGTGAATGGACAGGTGGAACCGGGGAGCTGTTTTTT.

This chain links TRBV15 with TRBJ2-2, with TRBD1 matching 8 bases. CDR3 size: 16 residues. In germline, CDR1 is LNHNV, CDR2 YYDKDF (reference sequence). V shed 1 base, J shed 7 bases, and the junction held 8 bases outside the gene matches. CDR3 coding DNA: TGTGCCACCAGCAGAGGGGGACAGGATTCGATCGGGGAGCTGTTTTTT. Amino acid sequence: CATSRGGQDSIGELFF. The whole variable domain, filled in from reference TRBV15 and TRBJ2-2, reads DAMVIQNPRYQVTQFGKPVTLSCSQTLNHNVMYWYQQKSSQAPKLLFHYYDKDFNNEADTPDNFQSRRPNTSFCFLDIRSPGLGDTAMYLCATSRGGQDSIGELFFGEGSRLTVL.

CDR3 nucleotides: TGTGCCAGCAGCCTGACAGGGATGAACACTGAAGCTTTCTTT. Translating gives CASSLTGMNTEAFF. The chain employs TRBV3-1 (or the pseudogene TRBV3-2) and TRBJ1-1, with 7 bases that match TRBD1. The V gene's germline CDR1 is LGHDT and CDR2 YNNKEL (reference sequence). Trimming took 4 bases from V and 0 from J; bases not matched to a gene: 2. The CDR3 is 14 residues long.

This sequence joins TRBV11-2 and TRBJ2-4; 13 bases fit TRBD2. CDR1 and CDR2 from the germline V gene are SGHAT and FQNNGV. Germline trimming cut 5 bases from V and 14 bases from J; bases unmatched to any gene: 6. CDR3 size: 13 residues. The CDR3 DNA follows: TGTGCCAGCAGCCTCGGACTAGCGGGAGATGAGTACTTC. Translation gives CASSLGLAGDEYF.

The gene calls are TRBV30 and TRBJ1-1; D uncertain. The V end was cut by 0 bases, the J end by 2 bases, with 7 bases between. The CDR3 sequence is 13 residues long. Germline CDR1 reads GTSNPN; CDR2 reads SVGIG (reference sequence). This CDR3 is CAWSVSTNTEAFF. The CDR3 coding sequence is TGTGCCTGGAGTGTGTCCACAAACACTGAAGCTTTCTTT.

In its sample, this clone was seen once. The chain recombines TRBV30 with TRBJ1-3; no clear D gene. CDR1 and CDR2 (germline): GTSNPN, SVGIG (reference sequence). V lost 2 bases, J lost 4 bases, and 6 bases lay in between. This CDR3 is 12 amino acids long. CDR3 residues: CAWSPQGNTIYF. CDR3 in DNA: TGTGCCTGGAGTCCACAGGGAAACACCATATATTTT.

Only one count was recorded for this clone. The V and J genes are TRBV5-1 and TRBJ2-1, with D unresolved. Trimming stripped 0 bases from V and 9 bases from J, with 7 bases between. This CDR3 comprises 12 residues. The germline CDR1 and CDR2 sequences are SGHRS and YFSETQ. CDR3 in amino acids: CASSLVSSEQFF. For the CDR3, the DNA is TGCGCCAGCAGCTTGGTTAGTAGTGAGCAGTTCTTC.

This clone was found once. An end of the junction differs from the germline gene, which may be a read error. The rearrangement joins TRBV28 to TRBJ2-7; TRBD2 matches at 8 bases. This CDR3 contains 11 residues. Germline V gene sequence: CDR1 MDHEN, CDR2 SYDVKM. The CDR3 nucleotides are TGTGCCAGCAGTTGGGCGGGGGGATGGCGGTTC. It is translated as CASSWAGGWRF.